The rows below give T cell receptor beta chains drawn from one sample of a study of T cell responses to AZD1222 COVID-19 vaccine. This table comes from immunoSEQ multiplex PCR, and its TCRdb copy is limited to in-frame clones, with some not included. The sample has around 96,000 clones, 85% to 95% seen once. The material was peripheral blood, obtained 28 days after the second AZD1222 dose. The receptor source for this set is an adult who received the AZD1222 COVID-19 vaccine. The CDR3 runs from the conserved cysteine through the conserved F or W. The D gene is left open where the match is weak.

CDR3 protein	V gene	D gene	J gene
CASSLVQGANYGYTF	TRBV5-4	-	TRBJ1-2
CASSLGEHSGNTIYF	TRBV5-1	-	TRBJ1-3
CASSPHWTGNTEAFF	TRBV7-9	-	TRBJ1-1
CASSLLAGVGNEQFF	TRBV7-3	TRBD2	TRBJ2-1
CASSPSGQEFGYTF	TRBV19	TRBD1	TRBJ1-2
CASSRDRESTEAFF	TRBV2	TRBD1	TRBJ1-1
CASSVLAAGELFF	TRBV10-2	-	TRBJ2-2
CASSIEWGLGNQPQHF	TRBV19	-	TRBJ1-5
CASSLSLWGPTSTYEQYF	TRBV28	-	TRBJ2-7
CASARTGGLTGELFF	TRBV7-2	TRBD1	TRBJ2-2
CASSLMVGGEQYF	TRBV7-9	-	TRBJ2-7
CASSRISYEQYF	TRBV6-2/TRBV6-3	-	TRBJ2-7
CASSSGADQPQHF	TRBV5-4	-	TRBJ1-5
CASTPGSYTEAFF	TRBV12-3/TRBV12-4	-	TRBJ1-1
CASSSTGGTGREKLFF	TRBV5-1	TRBD1	TRBJ1-4
CASSDGTGYNQPQHF	TRBV2	-	TRBJ1-5
CATSDMQGYEQYF	TRBV24-1	-	TRBJ2-7
CASSFELANYGYTF	TRBV7-2	-	TRBJ1-2
CASSFNAQGQGVGNTIYF	TRBV11-2	TRBD1	TRBJ1-3
CASSSTDVSNQPQHF	TRBV7-8	-	TRBJ1-5
CASTPAGGGQPQHF	TRBV14	TRBD1	TRBJ1-5
CASRVQGGSPLHF	TRBV28	-	TRBJ1-6
CASSFLAGGSSYEQYF	TRBV11-2	TRBD2	TRBJ2-7
CASHPGPSPISASGNPNTGELFF	TRBV3-1/TRBV3-2	TRBD2	TRBJ2-2
CASRGQGGTEAFF	TRBV6-4	TRBD1	TRBJ1-1
CASSPLGTGQGANYGYTF	TRBV5-4	-	TRBJ1-2
CASGKTGGVYEQYF	TRBV6-6	TRBD1	TRBJ2-7
CAIRSDSGTEAFF	TRBV10-3	-	TRBJ1-1
CASSPHTGELFF	TRBV9	-	TRBJ2-2
CSVQGDVLEAFF	TRBV29-1	-	TRBJ1-1
CSAILTPTQYF	TRBV20-1	-	TRBJ2-3
CASSVVVAGATNTGELFF	TRBV9	-	TRBJ2-2
CASSWQYGYTF	TRBV28	-	TRBJ1-2
CASSRQGNQPQHF	TRBV6-2/TRBV6-3	TRBD1	TRBJ1-5
CASSSRGYGYTF	TRBV28	-	TRBJ1-2
CASSFSSYYGYTF	TRBV7-9	-	TRBJ1-2
CASSLAGELFF	TRBV28	-	TRBJ2-2
CASSRRPGEQYF	TRBV12-3/TRBV12-4	-	TRBJ2-7
CASSLIYGGVSQPEAFF	TRBV28	-	TRBJ1-1
CASSLFGGTSGIYNEQFF	TRBV27	TRBD2	TRBJ2-1
CASSPDRSGTEAFF	TRBV18	-	TRBJ1-1
CASSSPRVYGDYGYTF	TRBV11-2	-	TRBJ1-2
CASTRGGPNTGELFF	TRBV5-4	-	TRBJ2-2
CASSQILQGSYTF	TRBV14	-	TRBJ1-2
CASSSGNQPQHF	TRBV28	-	TRBJ1-5
CAISEGQAFGNEQFF	TRBV10-3	-	TRBJ2-1
CASSRAVQSSEQFF	TRBV19	-	TRBJ2-1
CACKDRALSYEQYF	TRBV30	TRBD1	TRBJ2-7
CASSRSGVAGGTGELFF	TRBV2	TRBD2	TRBJ2-2
CASSPANQPQHF	TRBV18	-	TRBJ1-5
CASSEWAGPYNSPLHF	TRBV6-1	-	TRBJ1-6
CASRVLAGGPDTQYF	TRBV2	TRBD2	TRBJ2-3